Listed here is a single T cell receptor (beta chain). The antigen is undetermined. The V gene's germline CDR1 is SGDLS and CDR2 YYNGEE. Trimming took off 1 base at V and 1 base at J, with 11 bases between the two ends. The CDR3 runs 15 residues. Using immunoSEQ multiplex PCR, the repertoire was profiled, and TCRdb retains in-frame clones only, with some absent. Of some 100,000 clones in the sample, approximately 84% are singletons; the top ten hold 0.9% to 1%. The data originate from a study of graft-versus-host responses after intestinal transplantation. At the level of the study: The recipients all started with anti-thymocyte globulin induction and then took tacrolimus and steroids for 3 to 4 years. Overall study results and limits: Some patients had graft-donor T cell macrochimerism. In their allografts, the ratios of graft-versus-host to host-versus-graft T cell clones were high.

The gene calls are TRBV9 and TRBJ1-1; D not certain. The sequencing used unstimulated CD4+ T cells sorted from spleen or lymph node cells, collected before transplant. The clonotype was recovered from a human donor who was the organ donor for an intestinal transplant. This CDR3 is CASSVNGYPNTEAFF. DNA for the CDR3: TGTGCCAGCAGCGTAAATGGGTACCCGAACACTGAAGCTTTCTTT.